Each of the 8 T cell receptor beta chains below was sequenced from the same sample in a study of cytomegalovirus exposure and HLA in healthy donors. This PCR relied on a set of 60 Vbeta primers and 13 Jbeta primers. Only in-frame clones appear in the TCRdb table, and some are missing; sequencing was by immunoSEQ multiplex PCR. This table holds 150,000 or so clones, roughly three quarters found once. The specimen sequenced was PBMCs. These receptors originate from a man aged 25-40 years in good health and CMV-seropositive.

The gene calls are TRBV6-5 and TRBJ1-5, with D possibly being TRBD1 (6 bases). This CDR3 is 15 amino acids long. The ends were cut back, 6 bases at V and 8 bases at J, with 20 bases in the middle. Germline V CDR1 and CDR2: MNHEY, SVGAGI. The CDR3 here is CASSLRVGGREPQHF. The CDR3 DNA sequence: TGTGCCAGCAGCTTGCGGGTAGGGGGAAGGGAGCCCCAGCATTTT.

The gene calls are TRBV27 and TRBJ1-1, with 7 bases identical to TRBD1. The V gene's germline CDR1 is MNHEY and CDR2 SMNVEV (reference sequence). The CDR3 extends over 13 amino acids. The J segment lost 7 bases and the V segment lost 4 bases, leaving 6 bases of the junction unmatched. This chain's CDR3 is CASSSHTGVEAFF. The CDR3 nucleotides read TGTGCCAGCAGTTCCCACACAGGGGTTGAAGCTTTCTTT.

The CDR3 is CASSPQREELFF. CDR3 nucleotide sequence: TGTGCCAGCAGTCCTCAACGGGAGGAGCTGTTTTTT. This chain joins TRBV27 and TRBJ2-2; D is possibly TRBD2 (5 bases). The CDR3 covers 12 residues. V shed 5 bases and J shed 10 bases, with 11 bases lying between them. Germline loops: CDR1 MNHEY, CDR2 SMNVEV (reference sequence).

The rearrangement uses TRBV6-4 and TRBJ1-2; D remains unclear. CDR3 length equals 14 residues. Germline V gene sequence: CDR1 MRHNA, CDR2 SNTAGT. Trimming took 6 bases from V and 5 from J, leaving 16 bases between them. Here the CDR3 DNA reads TGTGCCAGCAGGGAACCGATGGGAGAATATGGCTACACCTTC. It specifies CASREPMGEYGYTF.

V usage is TRBV7-3 and J usage is TRBJ2-2, with 11 positions matching TRBD2. Germline V gives CDR1 SGHTA, CDR2 FQGTGA. The length of the CDR3 is 17 residues. The ends lost 0 bases at V and 4 bases at J; junction bases unmatched: 4. The chain's CDR3 is CASSLTASGRPTGELFF. DNA for the CDR3: TGTGCCAGCAGCTTAACCGCTAGCGGGAGGCCCACCGGGGAGCTGTTTTTT. Complete variable domain (other parts from reference TRBV7-3 and TRBJ2-2): GAGVSQTPSNKVTEKGKYVELRCDPISGHTALYWYRQSLGQGPEFLIYFQGTGAADDSGLPNDRFFAVRPEGSVSTLKIQRTERGDSAVYLCASSLTASGRPTGELFFGEGSRLTVL.

The gene calls are TRBV13 and TRBJ2-3, with TRBD2 identical over 11 bases. The germline gives CDR1 PRHDT, CDR2 FYEKMQ (reference sequence). Unmatched junction bases numbered 11, after V lost 1 base and J lost 5 bases. The CDR3 is 18 residues long. This CDR3 reads CASSLVSLAGAGEDTQYF. The CDR3, as DNA: TGTGCCAGCAGCTTAGTTTCACTAGCGGGGGCCGGGGAAGATACGCAGTATTTT.

This clone has just a few counts. This sequence joins TRBV5-1 and TRBJ2-6; tentative D call: TRBD2 (7 bases). Trimming shortened V by 4 bases and J by 0 bases, and 11 bases separated the two germline ends. The V gene's germline CDR1 is SGHRS and CDR2 YFSETQ. The CDR3 is 16 amino acids. CDR3 residues: CASSGGASSGANVLTF. The CDR3 bases are TGCGCCAGCAGCGGGGGGGCGAGCTCTGGGGCCAACGTCCTGACTTTC.

The rearrangement links TRBV5-4 to TRBJ1-1, with D perhaps TRBD1 (6 bases). Trimming removed 4 bases at V and 6 bases at J, with 28 bases between. This CDR3 has 18 residues. Germline V gene lookup returns CDR1 SGHNT and CDR2 YYREEE (reference sequence). This CDR3 is CASSQPTGGAHFDPEAFF. In DNA form, the CDR3 reads TGTGCCAGCAGCCAACCGACCGGGGGGGCACATTTCGACCCTGAAGCTTTCTTT. The whole variable domain, remainder taken from reference TRBV5-4 and TRBJ1-1, is ETGVTQSPTHLIKTRGQQVTLRCSSQSGHNTVSWYQQALGQGPQFIFQYYREEENGRGNFPPRFSGLQFPNYSSELNVNALELDDSALYLCASSQPTGGAHFDPEAFFGQGTRLTVV.